The clone carrying this T cell receptor (beta chain) was seen a handful of times. The CDR3 length is 16 residues. PCR was performed a second time for about 7 to 11 cycles using a sample-barcoded 5' primer and a J-beta primer mix. TCRdb re-called the 5' RACE reads through MiXCR, storing one row per CDR3 protein. The repertoire includes around 1.7 million distinct CDR3 sequences, roughly 27% of them detected once, and roughly 8% sits in the top ten. The data belong to a study of blood T cells in healthy people across ages. Isolation yielded PBMCs, at least 7 million per sample, in every case. The sequence came from a woman aged 25 to 39 in good health. The V call is TRBV21-1, the J call TRBJ2-7; the D call of TRBD2 is as the table states it, not checked on the DNA. TRBV21-1 is a pseudogene. The material sequenced was blood. The CDR3, as DNA: TGTGCCAGCATCCTCACTCAGCGGGGGGGCTCCTACGAGCAGTACTTC. Translated: CASILTQRGGSYEQYF.